The present entry profiles one T cell receptor beta chain with its context. What antigen it recognizes has not been identified. No base-level quality is on record; no much larger clone is a single base apart. The time point label on this specimen signifies: 2014-2015 season, pre-vaccination. Adults received seasonal inactivated influenza vaccine (Fluvarix), and TCRB sequencing tracked sorted blood CD4 subsets before and after vaccination. To be eligible, subjects had to live in the community and must not have received influenza vaccine in the previous 6 months. Influenza vaccine contraindications, substance abuse, HIV/AIDS, active malignancy, immunomodulatory medication and active illness such as respiratory infection were included among the exclusion criteria. Per time point, between roughly 35 and 100 mL of blood was sampled. Non-naive CD4+CXCR5+PD-1+ cells were defined as circulating Tfh and were sorted into ICOS+CD38+ and ICOS-CD38- fractions. Ficoll-Paque PLUS or SepMate separation was used to isolate PBMC. Before DNA was extracted, the cell subsets were sorted from PBMC using a BD FACS Aria.

Preparation of the library involved the immunoSEQ multiplex PCR assay. Adaptive Biotechnologies handled the TCRB amplification, library preparation, sequencing and preliminary bioinformatics at Survey level resolution. For TCRB sequencing, genomic DNA from the sorted cTfh populations was amplified by multiplex PCR. As for how the authors treated the data: Clonality was computed in R as 1 minus normalized Shannon entropy; the Gini index was calculated with the R package ineq. Overlap score was the summed counts of shared sequences divided by total counts of all sequences in both compared samples. Shared-clonotype significance used Fisher's exact test assuming a theoretical repertoire of 10^7 TCRB sequences. Sourced from immuneACCESS, this table was stored by TCRdb with only in-frame sequences that have V and J called. A share of the clones is absent; for the studies checked, an unresolved V gene accounts for under half, and the remainder has no known explanation. The DNA gave D and trimming, while V, J and clone size come from that table. For this sample there are approximately 30,000 clones; around 80% appear just once. Jointly, the top ten make up approximately 1.3% of the sample.

These data belong to a study of follicular helper T cells after annual influenza vaccination (dated by TCRdb to 2017 to 2019). About the full investigation: Blood was collected on days 0, 7 and 28 after each seasonal influenza vaccination. Some subjects were followed across successive annual vaccinations spanning the 2013-2014, 2014-2015 and 2015-2016 seasons to study recall of cTfh clones. One week after vaccination, a second recruited cohort of roughly 11 subjects (Table S1) displayed a similar ICOS+CD38+ cTfh response. Multi-year samples were available from six subjects, with four subjects covering two vaccination seasons and two subjects covering three seasons. Samples from 2013-2014 were cryopreserved, whereas samples from about 2015 were processed immediately after collection.

General conclusions and limits of the study: Day 7 ICOS+CD38+ clones were most often found later in ICOS-CD38- cTfh, suggesting that subset may serve as a memory reservoir. Because only roughly 9-20% of the analyzed cells gave productive TCRB sequences, there was no way to sample rare clonotypes. ICOS+CD38+ cTfh clonality correlated with the frequency of that population, and its change correlated with the change in circulating plasmablast frequency. Successive annual vaccinations recalled a recurrent oligoclonal ICOS+CD38+ cTfh response that contained tetramer and AIM influenza-specific clonotypes.

Via the germline V gene, CDR1 is MNHEY and CDR2 SVGAGI. Deletion took 2 bases off V and 8 bases off J, with a span of 7 bases between the germline ends. From cysteine to phenylalanine, the CDR3 is 13 amino acids long. This entry keeps only the CDR3 DNA: 39 bases, framed from base 1. Recombination linked TRBV6-5 to TRBJ1-6, with the D gene not clear enough to name. Specimen: CXCR5+ CD38- circulating T follicular helper cells from blood, collected on the day of influenza vaccination. This specimen's cell subset or site label, per the study, means: circulating Tfh, non-naive CD4+CXCR5+PD-1+ (ICOS+CD38+ or ICOS-CD38-). This TCR was sampled from an adult who received the influenza vaccine. The CDR3 is CASSYRSDSPLHF. The sequence in DNA is TGTGCCAGCAGTTACCGATCGGATTCACCCCTCCACTTT.